This T cell receptor (beta chain) was obtained from a study of shared clonotypes between healthy human individuals. Regarding the study as a whole: Genetic and exposure-history diversity was limited by the few donors.

Researchers divided each subset's genomic DNA evenly across several immunoSEQ plates. Produced via immunoSEQ multiplex PCR; TCRdb's table is partial and in-frame only. The sample records 470,000 or so clones, roughly 80% being singletons. Adults of Caucasian background living in Nashville, Tennessee made up all donors. There are 15 residues in the CDR3. The germline CDR1 and CDR2 sequences are SGHTA and FQGTGA. Trimming took off 2 bases at V and 2 bases at J, with 13 bases between the two ends. A word on this clone: Its antigen is unknown.

The receptor was isolated from a woman aged 40 to 55 in good health. Some clones in this sample may be carry-over from other donors' samples. The specimen sequenced was PBMCs. The V and J genes are TRBV7-3 and TRBJ2-7; D call uncertain. As DNA, the CDR3 is TGTGCCAGCAGCTTAGGCTCCCAATCCCCCTACGAGCAGTACTTC. Its translation: CASSLGSQSPYEQYF. Drawing the rest from reference TRBV7-3 and TRBJ2-7, the complete variable domain is GAGVSQTPSNKVTEKGKYVELRCDPISGHTALYWYRQSLGQGPEFLIYFQGTGAADDSGLPNDRFFAVRPEGSVSTLKIQRTERGDSAVYLCASSLGSQSPYEQYFGPGTRLTVT.